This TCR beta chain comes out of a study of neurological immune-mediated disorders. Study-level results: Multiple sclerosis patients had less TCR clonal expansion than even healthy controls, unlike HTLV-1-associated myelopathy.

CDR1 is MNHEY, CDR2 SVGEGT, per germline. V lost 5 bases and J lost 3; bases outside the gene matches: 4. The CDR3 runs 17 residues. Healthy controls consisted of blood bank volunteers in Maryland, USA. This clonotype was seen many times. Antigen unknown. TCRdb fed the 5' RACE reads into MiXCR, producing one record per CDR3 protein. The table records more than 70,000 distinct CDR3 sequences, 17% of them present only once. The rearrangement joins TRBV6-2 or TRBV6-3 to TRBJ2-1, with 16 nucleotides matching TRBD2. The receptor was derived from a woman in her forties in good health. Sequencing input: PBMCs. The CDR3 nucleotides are TGTGCCAGCAGTGGGACTAGCGGGGGGGCCGACTACAATGAGCAGTTCTTC. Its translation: CASSGTSGGADYNEQFF.